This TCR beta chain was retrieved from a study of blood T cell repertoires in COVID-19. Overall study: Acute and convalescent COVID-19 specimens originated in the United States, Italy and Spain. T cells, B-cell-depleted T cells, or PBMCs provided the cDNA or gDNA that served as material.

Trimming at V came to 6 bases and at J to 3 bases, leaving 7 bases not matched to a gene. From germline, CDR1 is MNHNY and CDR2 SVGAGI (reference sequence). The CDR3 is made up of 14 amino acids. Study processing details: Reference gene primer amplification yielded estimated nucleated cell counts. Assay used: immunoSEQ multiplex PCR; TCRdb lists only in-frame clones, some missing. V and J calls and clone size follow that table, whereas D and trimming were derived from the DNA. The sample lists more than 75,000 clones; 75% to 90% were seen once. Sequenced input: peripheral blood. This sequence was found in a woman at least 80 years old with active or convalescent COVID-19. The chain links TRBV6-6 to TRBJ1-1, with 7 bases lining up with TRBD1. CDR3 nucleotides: TGTGCCAGCAGGGCAGGGGGAGGTCACACTGAAGCTTTCTTT. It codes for CASRAGGGHTEAFF.